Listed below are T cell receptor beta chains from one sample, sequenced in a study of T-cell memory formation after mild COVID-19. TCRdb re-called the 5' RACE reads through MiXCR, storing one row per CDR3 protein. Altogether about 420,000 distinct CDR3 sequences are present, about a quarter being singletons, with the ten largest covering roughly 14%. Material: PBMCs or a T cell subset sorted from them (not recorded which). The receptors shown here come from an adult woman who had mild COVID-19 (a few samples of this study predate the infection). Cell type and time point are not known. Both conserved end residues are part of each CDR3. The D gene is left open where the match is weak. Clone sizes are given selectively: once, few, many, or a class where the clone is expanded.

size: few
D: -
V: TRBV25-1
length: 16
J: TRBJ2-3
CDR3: CASSLPGQGYGIGQYF
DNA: TGTGCCAGCAGTCTCCCTGGGCAGGGTTACGGGATCGGGCAGTATTTT

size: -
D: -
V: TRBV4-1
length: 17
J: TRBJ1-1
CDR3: CASRQVGQGRMNTEAFF
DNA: TGCGCCAGCAGACAAGTTGGGCAGGGGCGAATGAACACTGAAGCTTTCTTT

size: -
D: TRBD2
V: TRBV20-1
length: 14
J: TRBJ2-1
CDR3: CSASSGGNYNEQFF
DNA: TGCAGTGCTTCCAGCGGGGGTAACTACAATGAGCAGTTCTTC

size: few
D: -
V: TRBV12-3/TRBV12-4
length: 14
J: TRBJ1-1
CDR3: CASSWTRRNTEAFF
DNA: TGTGCCAGCAGCTGGACAAGAAGGAACACTGAAGCTTTCTTT

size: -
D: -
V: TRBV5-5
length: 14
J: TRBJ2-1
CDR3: CASSWPGGYNEQFF
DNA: TGTGCCAGCAGCTGGCCCGGGGGCTACAATGAGCAGTTCTTC

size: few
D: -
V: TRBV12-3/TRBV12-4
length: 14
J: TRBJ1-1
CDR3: CASSFGELNTEAFF
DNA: TGTGCCAGCAGTTTCGGGGAATTGAACACTGAAGCTTTCTTT

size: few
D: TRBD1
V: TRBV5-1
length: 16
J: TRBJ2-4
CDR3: CASSPGQGRAKNIQYF
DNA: TGCGCCAGCAGCCCTGGACAGGGCAGGGCCAAAAACATTCAGTACTTC

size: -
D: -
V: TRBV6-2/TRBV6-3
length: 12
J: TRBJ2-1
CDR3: CASSATGREQFF
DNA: TGTGCCAGCAGTGCCACAGGGAGGGAGCAGTTCTTC

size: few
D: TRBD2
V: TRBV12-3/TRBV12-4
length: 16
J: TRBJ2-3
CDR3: CASSSIAGSSTDTQYF
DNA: TGTGCCAGCAGTTCAATAGCGGGGTCGAGCACAGATACGCAGTATTTT

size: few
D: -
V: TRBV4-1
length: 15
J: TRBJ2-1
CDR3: CASSQDGFRYNEQFF
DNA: TGCGCCAGCAGCCAAGATGGGTTCCGCTACAATGAGCAGTTCTTC

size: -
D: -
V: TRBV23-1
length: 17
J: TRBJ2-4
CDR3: CASSQITEGAIKNIQYF
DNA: TGCGCCAGCAGTCAAATTACGGAGGGGGCGATTAAAAACATTCAGTACTTC

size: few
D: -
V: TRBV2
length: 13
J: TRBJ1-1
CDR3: CASRPDGLLVAFF
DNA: TGTGCCAGCAGACCCGACGGACTCCTCGTGGCTTTCTTT

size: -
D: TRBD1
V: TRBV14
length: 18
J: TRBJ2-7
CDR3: CASSQDKEGQGAYYEQYF
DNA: TGTGCCAGCAGCCAAGACAAGGAGGGACAGGGGGCGTATTACGAGCAGTACTTC

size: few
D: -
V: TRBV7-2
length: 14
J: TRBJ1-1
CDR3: CASRLGSLNTEAFF
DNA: TGTGCCAGCAGGCTGGGATCCTTGAACACTGAAGCTTTCTTT

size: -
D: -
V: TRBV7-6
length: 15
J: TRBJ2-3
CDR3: CASIHRPGGTDTQYF
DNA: TGTGCCAGCATCCATCGACCGGGAGGCACAGATACGCAGTATTTT

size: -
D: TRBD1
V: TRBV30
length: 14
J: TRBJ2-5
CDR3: CAWAVGTGKETQYF
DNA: TGTGCCTGGGCGGTCGGGACAGGAAAAGAGACCCAGTACTTC

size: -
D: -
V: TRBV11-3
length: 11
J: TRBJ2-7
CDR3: CASSPGTGQYF
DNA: TGTGCCAGCAGCCCCGGAACCGGGCAGTACTTC

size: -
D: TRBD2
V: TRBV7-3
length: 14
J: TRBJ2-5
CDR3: CASSPSGTSETQYF
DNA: TGTGCCAGCAGCCCATCCGGGACTAGCGAGACCCAGTACTTC

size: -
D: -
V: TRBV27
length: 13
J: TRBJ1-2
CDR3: CASSGGPSGGYTF
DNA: TGTGCCAGCAGTGGGGGCCCATCAGGTGGCTACACCTTC

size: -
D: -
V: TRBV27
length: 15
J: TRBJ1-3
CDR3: CASSSSTATGGTIYF
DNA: TGTGCCAGCAGTTCCTCGACGGCCACTGGGGGCACCATATATTTT

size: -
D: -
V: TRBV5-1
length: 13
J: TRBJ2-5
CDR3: CASSLEAAETQYF
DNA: TGCGCCAGCAGCTTGGAGGCGGCCGAGACCCAGTACTTC

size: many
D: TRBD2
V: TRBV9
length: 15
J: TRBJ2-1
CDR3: CASSLTGGRDNEQFF
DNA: TGTGCCAGCAGCCTCACTGGCGGGAGAGACAATGAGCAGTTCTTC

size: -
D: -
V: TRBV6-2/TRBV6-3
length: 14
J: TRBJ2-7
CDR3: CASSYEGGPGEQYF
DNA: TGTGCCAGCAGTTATGAGGGGGGGCCTGGAGAGCAGTACTTC

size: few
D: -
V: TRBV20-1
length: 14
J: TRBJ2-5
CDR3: CSAGSGTPQETQYF
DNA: TGCAGTGCTGGATCCGGGACACCTCAAGAGACCCAGTACTTC

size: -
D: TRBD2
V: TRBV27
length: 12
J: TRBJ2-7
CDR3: CASSSVGGEQYF
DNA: TGTGCCAGCAGCTCGGTGGGGGGGGAGCAGTACTTC

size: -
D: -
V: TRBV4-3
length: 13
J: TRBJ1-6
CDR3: CASSRKRDSPLHF
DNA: TGCGCCAGCAGCCGAAAACGTGATTCACCCCTCCACTTT

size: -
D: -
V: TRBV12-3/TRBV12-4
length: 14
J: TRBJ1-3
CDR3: CASSPRVSGNTIYF
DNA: TGTGCCAGCAGCCCCAGGGTGTCGGGAAACACCATATATTTT

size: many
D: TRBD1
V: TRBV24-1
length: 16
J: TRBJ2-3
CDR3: CATSEPGTGGTDTQYF
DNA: TGTGCCACCAGTGAGCCCGGGACAGGGGGCACAGATACGCAGTATTTT

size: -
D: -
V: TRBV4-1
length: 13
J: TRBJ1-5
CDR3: CASSVGSGQPQHF
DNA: TGCGCCAGCAGCGTAGGGTCAGGCCAGCCCCAGCATTTT

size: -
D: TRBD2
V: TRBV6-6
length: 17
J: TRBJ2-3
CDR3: CASRGISGGASIDTQYF
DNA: TGTGCCAGCAGGGGGATTAGCGGGGGGGCCTCTATAGATACGCAGTATTTT

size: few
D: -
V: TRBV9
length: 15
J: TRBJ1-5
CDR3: CASSESHYSNQPQHF
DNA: TGTGCCAGCAGCGAATCCCATTATAGCAATCAGCCCCAGCATTTT

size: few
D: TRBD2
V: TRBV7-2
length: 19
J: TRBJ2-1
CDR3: CASSSPGTSGSSSYNEQFF
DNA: TGTGCCAGCAGCTCCCCCGGGACTAGCGGGAGCAGCTCCTACAATGAGCAGTTCTTC

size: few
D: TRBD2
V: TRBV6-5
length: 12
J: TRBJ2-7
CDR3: CASRPSGGFQYF
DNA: TGTGCCAGCAGACCCAGCGGGGGGTTCCAGTACTTC

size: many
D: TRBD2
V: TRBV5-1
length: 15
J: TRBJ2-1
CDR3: CASSDGLAGGNEQFF
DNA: TGCGCCAGCAGCGATGGACTAGCGGGAGGAAATGAGCAGTTCTTC

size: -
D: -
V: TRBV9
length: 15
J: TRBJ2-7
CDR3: CASSVGPRGNYEQYF
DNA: TGTGCCAGCAGCGTAGGACCTAGGGGGAACTACGAGCAGTACTTC

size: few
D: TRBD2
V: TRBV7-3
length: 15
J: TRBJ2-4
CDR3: CASSPGGGRKNIQYF
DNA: TGTGCCAGCAGCCCCGGGGGGGGCCGAAAAAACATTCAGTACTTC

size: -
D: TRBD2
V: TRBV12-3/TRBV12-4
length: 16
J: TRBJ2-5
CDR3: CASSELAGGVRETQYF
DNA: TGTGCCAGCAGTGAACTAGCGGGAGGGGTCCGGGAGACCCAGTACTTC

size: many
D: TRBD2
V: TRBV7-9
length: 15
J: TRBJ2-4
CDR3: CASISGSDAKNIQYF
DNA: TGTGCCAGCATAAGCGGGAGCGATGCCAAAAACATTCAGTACTTC

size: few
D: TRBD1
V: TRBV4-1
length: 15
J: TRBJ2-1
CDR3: CASSLQRTGGNEQFF
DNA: TGCGCCAGCAGCCTGCAACGGACAGGGGGGAATGAGCAGTTCTTC

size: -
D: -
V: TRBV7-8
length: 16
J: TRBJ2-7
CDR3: CASSLGDWTPSYEQYF
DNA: TGTGCCAGCAGCTTAGGGGACTGGACACCATCCTACGAGCAGTACTTC

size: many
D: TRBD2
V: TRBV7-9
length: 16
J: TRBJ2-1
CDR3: CASSLKSSRGGSEQFF
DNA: TGTGCCAGCAGCTTAAAATCTTCGCGGGGGGGCAGTGAGCAGTTCTTC

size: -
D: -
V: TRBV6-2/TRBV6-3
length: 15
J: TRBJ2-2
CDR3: CASSYGQLYTGELFF
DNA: TGTGCCAGCAGTTACGGACAGTTATACACCGGGGAGCTGTTTTTT

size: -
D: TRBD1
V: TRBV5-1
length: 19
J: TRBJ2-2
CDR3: CASSSFIRTGGFLAGELFF
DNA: TGCGCCAGCAGTTCCTTCATCAGGACAGGGGGTTTTTTGGCCGGGGAGCTGTTTTTT

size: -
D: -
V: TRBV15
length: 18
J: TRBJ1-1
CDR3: CATSRRDRGGSPNTEAFF
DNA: TGTGCCACCAGCAGAAGAGATCGGGGGGGCTCCCCTAACACTGAAGCTTTCTTT

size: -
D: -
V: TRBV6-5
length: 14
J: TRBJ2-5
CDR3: CAIRTDSHSETQYF
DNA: TGTGCCATTCGGACAGACTCCCATTCAGAGACCCAGTACTTC

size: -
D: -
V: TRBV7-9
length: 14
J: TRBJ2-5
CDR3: CASSLWRQKETQYF
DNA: TGTGCCAGCAGCTTATGGAGGCAGAAAGAGACCCAGTACTTC

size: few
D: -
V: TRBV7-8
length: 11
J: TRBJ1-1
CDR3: CASSNHGTAFF
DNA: TGTGCCAGCAGCAACCACGGGACGGCTTTCTTT

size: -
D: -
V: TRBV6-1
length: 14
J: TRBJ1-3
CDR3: CASSEARAGNTIYF
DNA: TGTGCCAGCAGTGAAGCCAGGGCTGGAAACACCATATATTTT

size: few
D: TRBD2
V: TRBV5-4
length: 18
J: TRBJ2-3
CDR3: CASSGTLFPSGRADTQYF
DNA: TGTGCCAGCAGCGGGACCCTTTTCCCTAGCGGGAGGGCGGATACGCAGTATTTT

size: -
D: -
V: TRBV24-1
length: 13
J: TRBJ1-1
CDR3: CATSDFHNTEAFF
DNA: TGTGCCACCAGTGATTTCCATAACACTGAAGCTTTCTTT

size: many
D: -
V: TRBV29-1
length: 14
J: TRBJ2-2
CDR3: CSVEDPRNTGELFF
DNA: TGCAGCGTTGAAGATCCCAGAAACACCGGGGAGCTGTTTTTT

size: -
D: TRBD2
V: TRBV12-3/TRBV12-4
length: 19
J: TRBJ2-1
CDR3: CASSSRQREASSSYNEQFF
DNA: TGTGCCAGCAGTTCCCGGCAGCGGGAGGCCAGTAGCTCCTACAATGAGCAGTTCTTC

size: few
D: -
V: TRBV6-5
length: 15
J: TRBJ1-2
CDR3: CASSYSIDLSGGYTF
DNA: TGTGCCAGCAGTTACTCGATTGATTTGTCGGGAGGCTACACCTTC

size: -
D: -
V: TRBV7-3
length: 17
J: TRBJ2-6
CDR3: CASSHAGGSSGANVLTF
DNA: TGTGCCAGCAGCCACGCCGGGGGCTCCTCTGGGGCCAACGTCCTGACTTTC

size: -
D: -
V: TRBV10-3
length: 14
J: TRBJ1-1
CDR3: CAISESSGGPEAFF
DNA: TGTGCCATCAGTGAGTCGAGTGGGGGACCTGAAGCTTTCTTT

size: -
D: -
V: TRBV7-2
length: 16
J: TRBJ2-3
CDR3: CASSLAGQISTDTQYF
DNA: TGTGCCAGCAGCTTAGCCGGGCAGATTAGCACAGATACGCAGTATTTT

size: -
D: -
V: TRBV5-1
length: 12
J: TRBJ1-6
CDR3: CASSFEGGPLHF
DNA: TGCGCCAGCAGCTTCGAAGGGGGACCCCTCCACTTT

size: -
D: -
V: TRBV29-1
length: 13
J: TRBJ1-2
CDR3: CSVKWEGPYGYTF
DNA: TGCAGCGTAAAATGGGAGGGGCCCTATGGCTACACCTTC